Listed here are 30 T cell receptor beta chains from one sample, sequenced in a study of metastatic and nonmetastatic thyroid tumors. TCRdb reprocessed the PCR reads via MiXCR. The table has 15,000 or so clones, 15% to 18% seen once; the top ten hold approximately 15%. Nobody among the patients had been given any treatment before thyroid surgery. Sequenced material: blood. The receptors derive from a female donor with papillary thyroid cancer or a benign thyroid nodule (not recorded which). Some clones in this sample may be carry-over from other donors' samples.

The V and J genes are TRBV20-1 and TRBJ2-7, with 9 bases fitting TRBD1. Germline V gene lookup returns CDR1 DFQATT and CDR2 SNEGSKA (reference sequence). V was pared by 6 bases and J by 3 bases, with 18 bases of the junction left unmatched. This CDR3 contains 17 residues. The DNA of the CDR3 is TGCAGTGCCAGCGGAAGGGCCTCGGGACAGGGCCTCTACGAGCAGTACTTC. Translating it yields CSASGRASGQGLYEQYF.

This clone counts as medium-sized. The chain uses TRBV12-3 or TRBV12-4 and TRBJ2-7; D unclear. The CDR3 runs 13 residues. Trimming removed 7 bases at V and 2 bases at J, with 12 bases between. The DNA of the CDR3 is TGTGCCAGCAAATTTGGCCCTGCCTACGAGCAGTACTTC. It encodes CASKFGPAYEQYF.

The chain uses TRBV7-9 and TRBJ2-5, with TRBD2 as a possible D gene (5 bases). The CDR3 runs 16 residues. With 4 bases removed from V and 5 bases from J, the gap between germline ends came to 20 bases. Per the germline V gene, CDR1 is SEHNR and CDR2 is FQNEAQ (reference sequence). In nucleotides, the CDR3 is TGTGCCAGCAGCTCCCCGGCTAGCTTGGTCCGGGAGACCCAGTACTTC. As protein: CASSSPASLVRETQYF.

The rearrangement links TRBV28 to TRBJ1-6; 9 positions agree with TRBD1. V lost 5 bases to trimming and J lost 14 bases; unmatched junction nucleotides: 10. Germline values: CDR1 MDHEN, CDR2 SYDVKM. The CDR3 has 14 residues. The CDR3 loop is CASSVPGQGVTLHF. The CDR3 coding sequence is TGTGCCAGCAGTGTCCCGGGACAGGGTGTAACCCTCCACTTT.

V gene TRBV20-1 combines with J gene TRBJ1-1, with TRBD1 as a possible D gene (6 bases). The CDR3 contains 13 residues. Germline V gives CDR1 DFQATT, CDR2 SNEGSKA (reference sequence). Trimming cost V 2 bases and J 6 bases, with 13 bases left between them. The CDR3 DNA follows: TGCAGTGCTAGAACTATCGGGGGGCCTGAAGCTTTCTTT. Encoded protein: CSARTIGGPEAFF.

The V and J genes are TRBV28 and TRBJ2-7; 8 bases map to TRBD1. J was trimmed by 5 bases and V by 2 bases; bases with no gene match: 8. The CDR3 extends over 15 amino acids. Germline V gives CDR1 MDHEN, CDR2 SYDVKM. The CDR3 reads CASSLQLDRVDEQYF. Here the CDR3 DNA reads TGTGCCAGCAGTTTACAGTTGGACAGGGTAGACGAGCAGTACTTC. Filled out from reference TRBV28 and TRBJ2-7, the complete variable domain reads DVKVTQSSRYLVKRTGEKVFLECVQDMDHENMFWYRQDPGLGLRLIYFSYDVKMKEKGDIPEGYSVSREKKERFSLILESASTNQTSMYLCASSLQLDRVDEQYFGPGTRLTVT.

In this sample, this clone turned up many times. CDR3 in amino acids: CASTWGLSPPDTQYF. CDR3 DNA sequence: TGTGCCAGCACCTGGGGGCTATCCCCACCAGATACGCAGTATTTT. The rearrangement links TRBV18 to TRBJ2-3, with D perhaps matching TRBD1 (6 bases). The ends were cut back, 8 bases at V and 4 bases at J, with 19 bases in the middle. Germline loops: CDR1 KGHSH, CDR2 LQKENI. This CDR3 spans 15 amino acids.

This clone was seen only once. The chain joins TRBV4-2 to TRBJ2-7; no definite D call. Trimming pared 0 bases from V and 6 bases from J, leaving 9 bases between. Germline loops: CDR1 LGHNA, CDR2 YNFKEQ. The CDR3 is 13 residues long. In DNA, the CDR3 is TGTGCCAGCAGCCAAGAGGGGTGGTCCGAGCAGTACTTC. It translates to CASSQEGWSEQYF.

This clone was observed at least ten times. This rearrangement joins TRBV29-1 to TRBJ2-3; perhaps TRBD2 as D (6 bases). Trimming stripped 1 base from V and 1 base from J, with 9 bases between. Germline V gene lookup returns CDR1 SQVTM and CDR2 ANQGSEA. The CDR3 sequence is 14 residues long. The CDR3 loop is CSVEVGGGTDTQYF. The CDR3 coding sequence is TGCAGCGTTGAAGTGGGGGGTGGCACAGATACGCAGTATTTT.

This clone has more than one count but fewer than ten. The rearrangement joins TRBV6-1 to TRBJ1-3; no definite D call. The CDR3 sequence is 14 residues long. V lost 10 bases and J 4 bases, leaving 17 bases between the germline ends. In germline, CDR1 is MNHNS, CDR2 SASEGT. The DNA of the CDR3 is TGTGCCACCCTCCCAAAGGAGGCCGGAAACACCATATATTTT. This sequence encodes CATLPKEAGNTIYF.

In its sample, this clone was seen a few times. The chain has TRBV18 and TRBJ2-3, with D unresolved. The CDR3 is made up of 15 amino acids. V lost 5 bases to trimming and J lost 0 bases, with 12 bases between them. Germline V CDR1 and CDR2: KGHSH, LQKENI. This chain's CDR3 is CASSGVEQSTDTQYF. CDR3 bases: TGTGCCAGCTCAGGGGTCGAGCAGAGCACAGATACGCAGTATTTT.

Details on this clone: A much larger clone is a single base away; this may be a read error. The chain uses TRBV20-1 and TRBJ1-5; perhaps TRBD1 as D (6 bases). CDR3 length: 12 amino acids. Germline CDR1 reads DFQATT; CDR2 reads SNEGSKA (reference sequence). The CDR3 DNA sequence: TGCAGTGATAGAACAGGGCAACAGCCCCAGCATTTT. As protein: CSDRTGQQPQHF.

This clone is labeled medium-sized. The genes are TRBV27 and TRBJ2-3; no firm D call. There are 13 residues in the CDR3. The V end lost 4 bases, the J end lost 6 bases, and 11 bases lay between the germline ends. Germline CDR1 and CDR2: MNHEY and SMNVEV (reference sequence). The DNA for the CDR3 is TGTGCCAGCAGTTCCCTCCTAGTGGATACGCAGTATTTT. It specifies CASSSLLVDTQYF.

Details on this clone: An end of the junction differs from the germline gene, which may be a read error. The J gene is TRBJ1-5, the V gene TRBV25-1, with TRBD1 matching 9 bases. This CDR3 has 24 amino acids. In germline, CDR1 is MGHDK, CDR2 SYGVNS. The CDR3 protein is CASSFLLSFELLPGQGRSNQPQHF. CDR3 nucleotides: TGTGCCAGCAGTTTTCTTTTGAGTTTTGAGTTATTACCGGGACAGGGAAGGAGCAATCAGCCTCAGCATTTT.

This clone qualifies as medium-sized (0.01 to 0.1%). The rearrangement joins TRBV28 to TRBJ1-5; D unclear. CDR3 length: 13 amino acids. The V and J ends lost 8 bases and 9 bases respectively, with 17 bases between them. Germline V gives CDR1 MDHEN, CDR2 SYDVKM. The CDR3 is CASLGGYGRPQHF. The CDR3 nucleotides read TGTGCCAGCCTGGGCGGGTACGGGAGGCCCCAGCATTTT.

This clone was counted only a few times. The DNA for the CDR3 is TGTGCCAGTAGGGGATCTGGGTACGGCAATCAGCCCCAGCATTTT. Translating it yields CASRGSGYGNQPQHF. The chain carries TRBV2 and TRBJ1-5; the D gene is possibly TRBD1 (5 bases). This CDR3 has 15 amino acids. CDR1 and CDR2 (germline): SNHLY, FYNNEI. V gave up 9 bases and J gave up 2 bases, with 17 bases separating them.

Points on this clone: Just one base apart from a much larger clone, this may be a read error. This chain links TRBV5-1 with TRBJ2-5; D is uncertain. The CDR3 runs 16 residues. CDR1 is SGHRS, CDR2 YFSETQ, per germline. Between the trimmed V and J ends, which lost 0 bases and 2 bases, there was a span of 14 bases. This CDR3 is CASSLAGAMPQETQYF. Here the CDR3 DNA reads TGCGCCAGCAGCTTGGCCGGAGCAATGCCTCAAGAGACCCAGTACTTC.

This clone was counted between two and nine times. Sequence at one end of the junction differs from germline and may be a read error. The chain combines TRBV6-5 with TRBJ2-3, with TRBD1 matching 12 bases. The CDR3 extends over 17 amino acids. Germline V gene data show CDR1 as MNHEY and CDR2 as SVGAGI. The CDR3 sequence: CAISYSLGTGGVDTQYF. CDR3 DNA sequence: TGTGCCATCAGTTACTCCCTCGGGACAGGGGGCGTCGATACGCAGTATTTT.

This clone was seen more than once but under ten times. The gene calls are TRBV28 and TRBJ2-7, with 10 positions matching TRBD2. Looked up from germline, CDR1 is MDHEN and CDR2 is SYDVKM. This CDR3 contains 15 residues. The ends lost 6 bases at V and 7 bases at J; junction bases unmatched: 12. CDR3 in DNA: TGTGCCAGCAGGCGAGGGTCTAGCGGGGGTCCGGAGCAGTACTTC. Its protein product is CASRRGSSGGPEQYF.

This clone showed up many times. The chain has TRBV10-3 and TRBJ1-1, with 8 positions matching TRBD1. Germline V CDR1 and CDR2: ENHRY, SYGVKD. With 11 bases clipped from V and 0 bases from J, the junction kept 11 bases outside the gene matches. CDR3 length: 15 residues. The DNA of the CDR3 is TGTGCCTCCTACAGGGGGGGGGGCCTGAACACTGAAGCTTTCTTT. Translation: CASYRGGGLNTEAFF.

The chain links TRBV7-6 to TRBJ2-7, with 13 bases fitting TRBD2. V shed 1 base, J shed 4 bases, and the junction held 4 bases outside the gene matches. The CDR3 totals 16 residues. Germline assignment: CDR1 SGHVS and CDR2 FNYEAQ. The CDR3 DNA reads TGTGCCAGCAGCTTAGAGGGACTAGCGGGAATTTACGAGCAGTACTTC. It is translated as CASSLEGLAGIYEQYF.

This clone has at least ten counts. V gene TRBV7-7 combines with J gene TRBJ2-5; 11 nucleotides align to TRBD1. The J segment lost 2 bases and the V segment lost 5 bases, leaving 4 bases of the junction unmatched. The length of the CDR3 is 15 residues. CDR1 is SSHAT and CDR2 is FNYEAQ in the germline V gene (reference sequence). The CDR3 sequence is CASSPGTGGQETQYF. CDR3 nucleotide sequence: TGTGCCAGCAGCCCCGGGACAGGGGGACAAGAGACCCAGTACTTC.

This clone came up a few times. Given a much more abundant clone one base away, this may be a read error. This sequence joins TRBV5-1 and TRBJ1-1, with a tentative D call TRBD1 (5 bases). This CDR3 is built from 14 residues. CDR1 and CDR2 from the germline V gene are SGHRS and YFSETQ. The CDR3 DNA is TGCGCCAGCGGCTTGGAGGGGTTTCGCACTGAAGCTTTCTTT. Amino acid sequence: CASGLEGFRTEAFF.

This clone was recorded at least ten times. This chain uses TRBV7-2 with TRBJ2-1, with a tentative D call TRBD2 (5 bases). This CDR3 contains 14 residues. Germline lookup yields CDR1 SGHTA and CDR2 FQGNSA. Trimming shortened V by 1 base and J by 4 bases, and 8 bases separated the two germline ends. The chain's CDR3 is CASSLGAAYNEQFF. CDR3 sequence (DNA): TGTGCCAGCAGCTTAGGAGCGGCTTACAATGAGCAGTTCTTC.

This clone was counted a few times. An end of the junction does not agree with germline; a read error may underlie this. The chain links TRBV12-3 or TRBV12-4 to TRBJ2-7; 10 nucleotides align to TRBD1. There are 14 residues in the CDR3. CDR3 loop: CASSRWDRGYDQYF. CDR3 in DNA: TGTGCCAGCAGTCGATGGGACAGGGGCTACGATCAGTACTTC.

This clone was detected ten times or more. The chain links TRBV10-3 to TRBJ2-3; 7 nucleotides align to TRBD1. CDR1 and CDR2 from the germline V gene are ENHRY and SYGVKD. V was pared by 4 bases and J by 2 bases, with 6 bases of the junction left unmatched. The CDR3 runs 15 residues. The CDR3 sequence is CAISGYRGDTDTQYF. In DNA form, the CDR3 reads TGTGCCATCAGTGGATACAGGGGAGACACAGATACGCAGTATTTT.

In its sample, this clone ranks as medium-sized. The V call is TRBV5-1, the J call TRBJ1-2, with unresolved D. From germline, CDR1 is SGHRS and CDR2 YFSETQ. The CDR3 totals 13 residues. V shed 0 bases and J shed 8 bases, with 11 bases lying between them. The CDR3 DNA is TGCGCCAGCAGCTTGGAGGCCGGGTTGGGCTACACCTTC. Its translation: CASSLEAGLGYTF.

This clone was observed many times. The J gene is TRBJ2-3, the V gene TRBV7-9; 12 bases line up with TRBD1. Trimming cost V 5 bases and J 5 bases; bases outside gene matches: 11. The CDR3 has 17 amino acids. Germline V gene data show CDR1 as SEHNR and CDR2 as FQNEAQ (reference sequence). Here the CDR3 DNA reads TGTGCCAGCAGCATCTCGGGACAGGGGGCGCGCAGAGATACGCAGTATTTT. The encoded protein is CASSISGQGARRDTQYF.

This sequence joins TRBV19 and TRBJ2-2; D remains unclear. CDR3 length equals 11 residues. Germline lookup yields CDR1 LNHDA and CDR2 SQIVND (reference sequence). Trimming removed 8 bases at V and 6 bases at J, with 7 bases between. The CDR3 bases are TGTGCCAGTTCCCGCGCCGGGGAGCTGTTTTTT. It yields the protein CASSRAGELFF.

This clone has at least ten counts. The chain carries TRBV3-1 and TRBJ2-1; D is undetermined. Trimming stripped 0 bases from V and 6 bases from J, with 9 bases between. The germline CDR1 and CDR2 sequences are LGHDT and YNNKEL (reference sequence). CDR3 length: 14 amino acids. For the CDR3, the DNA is TGTGCCAGCAGCCAAGATAACTCTCGCAATGAGCAGTTCTTC. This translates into CASSQDNSRNEQFF.